This T cell receptor beta chain was recovered during a study of cytomegalovirus exposure and HLA in healthy donors. Libraries were prepared by immunoSEQ multiplex PCR; TCRdb keeps only in-frame clonotypes and omits some of them. Of fewer than 200,000 clones in the sample, around nine tenths were seen once. The CDR3 extends over 13 amino acids. Germline V gives CDR1 GTSNPN, CDR2 SVGIG (reference sequence). V trimming: 5 bases; J trimming: 0 bases; junction bases outside the gene matches: 3. The receptor was isolated from a woman younger than 30 in good health and CMV-seronegative. Sequencing input: PBMCs. This sequence joins TRBV30 and TRBJ1-2, with 7 bases matching TRBD1. DNA of the CDR3: TGTGCCTGGGCAACAGGGGCTAACTATGGCTACACCTTC. Translating it yields CAWATGANYGYTF.